Below are 25 T cell receptor beta chains sequenced from a single sample in a study of vaccination effects on CD4 cells after COVID-19. After expansion with viral peptide pools in the ViraFEST assay, antigen-specific CD4+ T cells were sequenced. Once cultured for approximately eleven days, the cells underwent separation to obtain CD4+ T cells. Participants each got two BNT162b2 or mRNA-1273 vaccine doses. The method was immunoSEQ multiplex PCR; TCRdb's version includes in-frame clones alone and lacks a portion of them. The sample includes under 80,000 clones, more than 70% of them seen just once. Antigens for these TCRs are unknown. The source was CD4+ T cells from PBMCs cultured with HCoV-229E spike peptides, collected after COVID-19 vaccination. Receptors were obtained from a human donor who received a COVID-19 vaccine.

This clone was detected once. The chain links TRBV10-3 to TRBJ1-2; tentatively, D is TRBD1 (6 bases). This CDR3 is 14 amino acids long. CDR1 ENHRY and CDR2 SYGVKD come from the germline V gene. The V and J ends lost 3 bases and 4 bases respectively, with 12 bases between them. The CDR3 here is CAISDGGQPYGYTF. DNA for the CDR3: TGTGCCATCAGTGATGGGGGACAACCCTATGGCTACACCTTC.

This rearrangement joins TRBV5-1 to TRBJ1-1, with 7 bases identical to TRBD1. Germline lookup yields CDR1 SGHRS and CDR2 YFSETQ. Trimming took 1 base from V and 5 from J; bases not matched to a gene: 2. The CDR3 has 13 amino acids. CDR3: CASSLTGETEAFF. The DNA of the CDR3 is TGCGCCAGCAGCTTGACAGGGGAAACTGAAGCTTTCTTT.

The chain couples TRBV7-8 to TRBJ1-5, with D possibly TRBD1 on 5 matching bases. This CDR3 contains 15 residues. V lost 7 bases and J lost 4, with 17 bases in between. Germline loops: CDR1 SGHVS, CDR2 FQNEAQ. For the CDR3, the DNA is TGTGCCAGCACCCTAACCAGGGAATGGAATCAGCCCCAGCATTTT. Amino acid sequence: CASTLTREWNQPQHF.

J is TRBJ2-3 and V is TRBV5-8, with D possibly TRBD2 on 7 matching bases. The V gene's germline CDR1 is SGHTS and CDR2 YDEGEE. The CDR3 is 16 residues long. Between the trimmed V and J ends, which lost 7 bases and 2 bases, there was a span of 20 bases. CDR3 sequence: CASPALGGATTDTQYF. The CDR3 bases are TGTGCCAGCCCCGCTCTGGGGGGGGCCACCACAGATACGCAGTATTTT.

The table lists this clone with a few counts. The chain has TRBV3-1 (or the pseudogene TRBV3-2) and TRBJ1-2; 7 positions match TRBD1. This CDR3 is built from 15 residues. Germline lookup yields CDR1 LGHDT and CDR2 YNNKEL (reference sequence). With 1 base clipped from V and 4 bases from J, the junction kept 6 bases outside the gene matches. DNA for the CDR3: TGTGCCAGCAGCCAAGGGACAGGCCGACTCTATGGCTACACCTTC. Its protein product is CASSQGTGRLYGYTF.

The chain links TRBV30 to TRBJ2-5; D is uncertain. Germline assignment: CDR1 GTSNPN and CDR2 SVGIG (reference sequence). The CDR3 is 12 amino acids. V was shortened by 1 base and J by 5 bases, with 8 bases between the two germline ends. The CDR3 DNA reads TGTGCCTGGAGTGGCAACCGGGAGACCCAGTACTTC. It is translated as CAWSGNRETQYF.

The chain carries TRBV6-2 or TRBV6-3 and TRBJ2-2; no reliable D call. The V gene lost 0 bases and the J gene lost 2 bases, with 7 bases spanning the gap. The CDR3 is 15 residues long. Per germline, CDR1 MNHEY and CDR2 SVGEGT. The CDR3 DNA reads as TGTGCCAGCAGTTACTCGTCGTTCAACACCGGGGAGCTGTTTTTT. The encoded protein is CASSYSSFNTGELFF.

The chain recombines TRBV28 with TRBJ2-2; TRBD2 might be the D (5 bases). V lost 10 bases to trimming and J lost 4 bases, with 16 bases between them. CDR3 length equals 14 residues. The germline V gene encodes CDR1 MDHEN and CDR2 SYDVKM. DNA of the CDR3: TGTGCCACCTCCGGGGTTTTTGTCACCGGGGAGCTGTTTTTT. This codes for CATSGVFVTGELFF.

The chain employs TRBV6-4 and TRBJ2-3; D remains ambiguous. Trimming shortened V by 6 bases and J by 8 bases, and 18 bases separated the two germline ends. The CDR3 totals 14 residues. Germline CDR1 and CDR2: MRHNA and SNTAGT. The CDR3 DNA follows: TGTGCCAGCAGGCCCACCTCTAGTACCTCTACGCAGTATTTT. Its translation is CASRPTSSTSTQYF.

V gene TRBV2 combines with J gene TRBJ2-7; D gene ambiguous. Trimming stripped 7 bases from V and 3 bases from J, with 10 bases between. CDR3 length: 12 residues. In germline, CDR1 is SNHLY, CDR2 FYNNEI. The CDR3: CASMFSSYEQYV. The CDR3 DNA follows: TGTGCCAGCATGTTTTCGAGCTACGAGCAGTACGTC.

The gene calls are TRBV19 and TRBJ2-2; D unresolved. Germline CDR1 is LNHDA and CDR2 is SQIVND (reference sequence). V dropped 10 bases and J dropped 4 bases, with 13 bases sitting between them. This CDR3 is 13 amino acids long. In DNA, the CDR3 is TGTGCCACAACAGATTATTTCACCGGGGAGCTGTTTTTT. This sequence encodes CATTDYFTGELFF.

The chain carries TRBV6-4 and TRBJ2-1; D call uncertain. The CDR3 has 14 residues. Germline lookup yields CDR1 MRHNA and CDR2 SNTAGT. V lost 7 bases, J lost 2 bases, and 12 bases lay in between. The CDR3 region is CASKVNAAYNEQFF. The CDR3 DNA sequence: TGTGCCAGCAAGGTTAACGCGGCCTACAATGAGCAGTTCTTC.

This chain uses TRBV6-5 with TRBJ2-5, with a weak D call TRBD1 (5 bases). The V end was cut by 7 bases, the J end by 9 bases, with 12 bases between. The germline V gene has CDR1 MNHEY and CDR2 SVGAGI. The CDR3 contains 11 residues. The CDR3 loop reads CASTGRGSQYF. In DNA, the CDR3 is TGTGCCAGCACGGGTAGGGGTTCCCAGTACTTC.

This clone was detected a few times. The chain has TRBV4-2 and TRBJ2-5; TRBD2 is a possible D gene (5 bases). This CDR3 has 16 amino acids. V was clipped by 3 bases and J by 1 base, with 15 bases between them. Germline assignment: CDR1 LGHNA and CDR2 YNFKEQ. In DNA form, the CDR3 reads TGTGCCAGCAGCCACAGATTCTCGGGGTTCCAAGAGACCCAGTACTTC. Its translation is CASSHRFSGFQETQYF.

The V call is TRBV5-1, the J call TRBJ2-2, with 14 bases lining up with TRBD2. The CDR3 consists of 17 residues. With V trimmed by 4 bases and J by 4 bases, 6 bases remained unmatched. Germline assignment: CDR1 SGHRS and CDR2 YFSETQ. Here the CDR3 reads CASSPTSGGAGTGELFF. For the CDR3, the DNA is TGCGCCAGCAGCCCGACTAGCGGGGGGGCCGGCACCGGGGAGCTGTTTTTT.

The chain combines TRBV5-6 with TRBJ2-4, with D perhaps TRBD1 (5 bases). V dropped 0 bases and J dropped 1 base, with 8 bases sitting between them. Germline assignment: CDR1 SGHDT and CDR2 YYEEEE. The CDR3 length is 15 residues. CDR3 loop: CASSLGGRAKNIQYF. The CDR3 DNA is TGTGCCAGCAGCTTGGGGGGCAGGGCCAAAAACATTCAGTACTTC.

J is TRBJ2-1 and V is TRBV4-2; 7 positions agree with TRBD1. The V segment lost 0 bases and the J segment 0 bases; nucleotides outside the gene matches: 5. CDR3 size: 17 residues. Germline V gene sequence: CDR1 LGHNA, CDR2 YNFKEQ. DNA of the CDR3: TGTGCCAGCAGCCAAGATACGACAGGGAACTCCTACAATGAGCAGTTCTTC. Translation gives CASSQDTTGNSYNEQFF.

The CDR3 DNA reads TGTGCCAGCAGTATTACCGGGACAGGGTATAATTCACCCCTCCACTTT. It is translated as CASSITGTGYNSPLHF. V gene TRBV25-1 combines with J gene TRBJ1-6; 9 positions match TRBD1. The CDR3 is 16 amino acids. The germline gives CDR1 MGHDK, CDR2 SYGVNS. V lost 5 bases and J lost 4; bases outside the gene matches: 6.

The chain has TRBV28 and TRBJ1-1; a possible D gene is TRBD1 (6 bases). Germline V CDR1 and CDR2: MDHEN, SYDVKM. The CDR3 has 14 amino acids. V shed 5 bases and J shed 9 bases, with 19 bases lying between them. This chain's CDR3 is CASSLRNRVLKAFF. CDR3 in DNA: TGTGCCAGCAGTCTTAGAAACAGGGTGTTGAAAGCTTTCTTT.

CDR3 residues: CATSRELNYEQYV. CDR3 DNA sequence: TGTGCCACCAGCAGAGAGCTGAACTACGAGCAGTACGTC. The rearrangement links TRBV15 to TRBJ2-7, with D uncertain. CDR1 and CDR2 from the germline V gene are LNHNV and YYDKDF (reference sequence). Trimming took 0 bases from V and 3 from J, leaving 6 bases between them. This CDR3 region has 13 residues.

The chain employs TRBV12-3 or TRBV12-4 and TRBJ2-7, with a possible D match to TRBD1 (7 bases). The CDR3 totals 13 residues. Trimming shortened V by 6 bases and J by 0 bases, and 9 bases separated the two germline ends. CDR3 protein: CASSQGGSYEQYV. The CDR3 DNA is TGTGCCAGCAGCCAGGGGGGCTCCTACGAGCAGTACGTC.

The chain couples TRBV7-7 to TRBJ2-5; D uncertain. CDR3 length: 14 residues. The V and J ends lost 1 base and 1 base respectively, with 7 bases between them. The germline V gene encodes CDR1 SSHAT and CDR2 FNYEAQ (reference sequence). The CDR3 coding sequence is TGTGCCAGCAGCTTAGTCGGGTTCCAAGAGACCCAGTACTTC. This sequence encodes CASSLVGFQETQYF.

There are a few counts of this clone. The chain links TRBV19 to TRBJ1-6; D is undetermined. The CDR3 has 14 residues. Looked up from germline, CDR1 is LNHDA and CDR2 is SQIVND (reference sequence). V lost 3 bases, J lost 5 bases, and 8 bases lay in between. The DNA for the CDR3 is TGTGCCAGTAGTATGCAGCAAAATAATTCACCCCTCCACTTT. It specifies CASSMQQNNSPLHF.

In its sample, this clone was seen once. The V gene is TRBV20-1, the J gene TRBJ1-1; the D is unclear. Germline CDR1 DFQATT, CDR2 SNEGSKA (reference sequence). The CDR3 runs 11 residues. V was trimmed by 4 bases and J by 1 base, leaving 4 bases between them. The CDR3 here is CSAISNTEAFF. As DNA, the CDR3 is TGCAGTGCTATCTCGAACACTGAAGCTTTCTTT.

The V and J genes are TRBV6-1 and TRBJ1-1; D not resolved. The CDR3 covers 17 residues. Trimming stripped 2 bases from V and 2 bases from J, with 18 bases between. Germline V lookup: CDR1 MNHNS, CDR2 SASEGT. CDR3 amino acids: CASSELLSGRVNTEAFF. The CDR3 DNA sequence: TGTGCCAGCAGTGAATTACTGTCCGGGCGGGTTAACACTGAAGCTTTCTTT.